One sample yielded the 30 T cell receptor beta chains listed below, sequenced in a study of response to subunit inactivated influenza vaccine. TCRdb reanalysed the RT-PCR reads using MiXCR and keeps one entry per CDR3 protein. Of some 550,000 distinct CDR3 sequences listed, 20% to 25% are singletons. The same data also contributed to another study, on T cells expressing NK-cell markers. That work contributes: TCR beta cDNA was made by 5'RACE template switching with UMIs.

The specimen was CD4+ T cells sorted from PBMCs, collected about 13 days after vaccination. These receptors all come from a man in his forties or fifties who received an inactivated influenza vaccine.

This clonotype was detected a few times. J is TRBJ1-4 and V is TRBV7-2, with 7 nucleotides matching TRBD1. Germline V gene data show CDR1 as SGHTA and CDR2 as FQGNSA. The trim removed 0 bases at V and 5 bases at J, leaving 3 bases unmatched. CDR3 size: 15 residues. CDR3 residues: CASSLANRGNEKLFF. CDR3 coding DNA: TGTGCCAGCAGCTTAGCGAACAGGGGAAATGAAAAACTGTTTTTT.

The V call is TRBV6-2 or TRBV6-3, the J call TRBJ2-1; 8 positions agree with TRBD1. Germline CDR1 and CDR2: MNHEY and SVGEGT. V shed 4 bases and J 8 bases; nucleotides not matched to a gene: 16. This CDR3 is 17 amino acids long. This CDR3 reads CASSSGQGVSGTHEQFF. CDR3 nucleotide sequence: TGTGCCAGCAGTTCCGGACAGGGTGTATCCGGCACACATGAGCAGTTCTTC.

The chain employs TRBV6-2 or TRBV6-3 and TRBJ1-2; D ambiguous. V was pared by 5 bases and J by 4 bases, with 11 bases between. The CDR3 runs 13 residues. The germline gives CDR1 MNHEY, CDR2 SVGEGT. In DNA, the CDR3 is TGTGCCAGCAGTCGATCTGGTAGCTATGGCTACACCTTC. Amino acid sequence: CASSRSGSYGYTF.

This clonotype appeared many times. The chain couples TRBV7-9 to TRBJ2-1; D is uncertain. The V and J ends lost 1 base and 8 bases respectively, with 6 bases between them. The CDR3 totals 12 residues. Germline V gene data show CDR1 as SEHNR and CDR2 as FQNEAQ (reference sequence). The CDR3 here is CASSLVGDEQFF. The CDR3 DNA reads as TGTGCCAGCAGCTTAGTTGGGGATGAGCAGTTCTTC.

This clonotype came up many times. The rearrangement links TRBV5-1 to TRBJ1-2, with no clear D. Trimming shortened V by 3 bases and J by 11 bases, and 20 bases separated the two germline ends. This CDR3 is 14 amino acids long. Per germline, CDR1 SGHRS and CDR2 YFSETQ. The CDR3 loop reads CASSYSSTETRYTF. CDR3 coding DNA: TGCGCCAGCAGCTATTCTTCGACGGAAACGAGGTACACCTTC.

This clonotype was counted between two and nine times. A much more abundant neighbour one base away suggests this may be a read error. The chain combines TRBV18 with TRBJ1-4; a weak D match, TRBD1 (6 bases). This CDR3 is built from 14 residues. From germline, CDR1 is KGHSH and CDR2 LQKENI. CDR3: CSSSRRDKNEKLFF. CDR3 nucleotide sequence: TGTTCCAGCTCACGACGGGACAAAAATGAAAAACTGTTTTTT. Drawing the rest from reference TRBV18 and TRBJ1-4, the complete variable domain is NAGVMQNPRHLVRRRGQEARLRCSPMKGHSHVYWYRQLPEEGLKFMVYLQKENIIDESGMPKERFSAEFPKEGPSILRIQQVVRGDSAAYFCSSSRRDKNEKLFFGSGTQLSVL.

The genes are TRBV24-1 and TRBJ2-1; 7 bases map to TRBD2. The CDR3 has 14 amino acids. CDR1 is KGHDR, CDR2 SFDVKD, per germline. Unmatched junction bases numbered 6, after V lost 3 bases and J lost 8 bases. The CDR3 nucleotides read TGTGCCACCAGTGATCCGGGACTATCGGATGAGCAGTTCTTC. Translation: CATSDPGLSDEQFF.

The rearrangement uses TRBV6-5 and TRBJ2-1; 11 bases match TRBD2. The germline gives CDR1 MNHEY, CDR2 SVGAGI. The trim removed 2 bases at V and 6 bases at J, leaving 3 bases unmatched. CDR3 length: 15 amino acids. The CDR3 spells CASSYVLAGGNEQFF. CDR3 coding DNA: TGTGCCAGCAGTTACGTCCTAGCGGGAGGCAATGAGCAGTTCTTC.

This clonotype was observed a handful of times. The chain is built from TRBV5-5 and TRBJ2-5, with D perhaps matching TRBD2 (6 bases). Germline-derived CDR1 and CDR2 are SGHKS and YYEKEE (reference sequence). Between the trimmed V and J ends, which lost 5 bases and 5 bases, there was a span of 19 bases. The CDR3 length is 15 residues. For the CDR3, the DNA is TGTGCCAGCAGAACGGGGGTGGCCGAGGTGGAGACCCAGTACTTC. It specifies CASRTGVAEVETQYF.

V and J are TRBV15 and TRBJ1-5, with D possibly being TRBD1 (6 bases). Germline CDR1 and CDR2: LNHNV and YYDKDF (reference sequence). The V and J ends lost 2 bases and 1 base respectively, with 9 bases between them. This CDR3 is built from 15 residues. CDR3 nucleotides: TGTGCCACCAGCAGACAGGGGTTGAGCAATCAGCCCCAGCATTTT. Protein: CATSRQGLSNQPQHF.

There are a few counts of this clonotype. This sequence joins TRBV7-9 and TRBJ2-5; D is ambiguous. Germline V gene lookup returns CDR1 SEHNR and CDR2 FQNEAQ (reference sequence). The V gene lost 7 bases and the J gene lost 4 bases, with 16 bases spanning the gap. The CDR3 consists of 14 residues. In DNA form, the CDR3 reads TGTGCCAGCACCCAAGCCGGGCCAGGAGAGACCCAGTACTTC. Its protein is CASTQAGPGETQYF.

This chain connects TRBV5-1 to TRBJ2-4; the D call may be TRBD1 or TRBD2 (6 bases each). CDR1 SGHRS and CDR2 YFSETQ come from the germline V gene. This CDR3 is built from 15 residues. The germline V and J ends were trimmed by 4 bases and 6 bases, with 17 bases remaining between them. The CDR3 nucleotides are TGCGCCAGCAGCCCCCGGACCGGGGGCGTAAACATTCAGTACTTC. Protein: CASSPRTGGVNIQYF. Full variable domain (outside the CDR3, taken from reference TRBV5-1 and TRBJ2-4): KAGVTQTPRYLIKTRGQQVTLSCSPISGHRSVSWYQQTPGQGLQFLFEYFSETQRNKGNFPGRFSGRQFSNSRSEMNVSTLELGDSALYLCASSPRTGGVNIQYFGAGTRLSVL.

In this sample, this clonotype turned up many times. The V gene is TRBV20-1, the J gene TRBJ1-2, with no clear D. CDR3 size: 11 residues. Between the trimmed V and J ends, which lost 1 base and 5 bases, there was a span of 5 bases. Germline CDR1 reads DFQATT; CDR2 reads SNEGSKA (reference sequence). CDR3 nucleotide sequence: TGCAGTGCTAGAGGCACGTATGGCTACACCTTC. This encodes CSARGTYGYTF.

This clonotype was detected once. The chain recombines TRBV5-6 with TRBJ2-2, with no clear D. Per germline, CDR1 SGHDT and CDR2 YYEEEE. This CDR3 is 16 amino acids long. V was clipped by 4 bases and J by 0 bases, with 13 bases between them. CDR3 residues: CASSTSRTANTGELFF. The CDR3 DNA is TGTGCCAGCAGCACCTCCCGGACCGCGAACACCGGGGAGCTGTTTTTT.

This chain links TRBV7-2 with TRBJ1-5; D ambiguous. V was trimmed by 2 bases and J by 3 bases, leaving 2 bases between them. The germline gives CDR1 SGHTA, CDR2 FQGNSA. This CDR3 comprises 12 residues. CDR3 region: CASSLTNQPQHF. CDR3 sequence (DNA): TGTGCCAGCAGCTTAACCAATCAGCCCCAGCATTTT.

This clonotype turned up a few times. V gene TRBV7-9 combines with J gene TRBJ2-1, with 11 bases matching TRBD2. This CDR3 spans 16 amino acids. Germline V gene data show CDR1 as SEHNR and CDR2 as FQNEAQ (reference sequence). V lost 5 bases to trimming and J lost 4 bases; unmatched junction nucleotides: 7. CDR3 amino acids: CASSPGLAEPYNEQFF. CDR3 DNA: TGTGCCAGCAGCCCGGGACTAGCGGAGCCGTACAATGAGCAGTTCTTC.

The chain employs TRBV5-1 and TRBJ1-1; the D is unclear. This CDR3 spans 16 amino acids. Deletions cut 1 base from V and 1 base from J, with 14 bases between. Germline V gene data show CDR1 as SGHRS and CDR2 as YFSETQ. The CDR3 DNA reads as TGCGCCAGCAGCTTGTCTTTAAGGAAGGGGAACACTGAAGCTTTCTTT. Translated, it gives CASSLSLRKGNTEAFF.

This clonotype was seen at least ten times. This sequence joins TRBV28 and TRBJ1-2; TRBD1 might be the D (5 bases). The CDR3 contains 14 residues. Germline V gene sequence: CDR1 MDHEN, CDR2 SYDVKM. The V and J ends lost 5 bases and 4 bases respectively, with 14 bases between them. This chain's CDR3 is CASSRPGQLYGYTF. The CDR3 coding sequence is TGTGCCAGCAGTAGACCAGGGCAACTCTATGGCTACACCTTC.

This rearrangement joins TRBV3-1 to TRBJ1-1, with a possible D match to TRBD1 (5 bases). CDR1 and CDR2 from the germline V gene are LGHDT and YNNKEL (reference sequence). The CDR3 is 13 residues long. V lost 7 bases and J lost 8, with 17 bases in between. CDR3 amino acids: CASTNRGRGEAFF. Written as DNA, the CDR3 is TGTGCCAGCACCAACCGGGGCCGGGGGGAAGCTTTCTTT.

The chain carries TRBV10-3 and TRBJ1-4, with TRBD1 identical over 8 bases. Looked up from germline, CDR1 is ENHRY and CDR2 is SYGVKD. The ends lost 2 bases at V and 0 bases at J; junction bases unmatched: 8. The CDR3 has 18 amino acids. The DNA of the CDR3 is TGTGCCATCAGTGAGGCAGGGGGCAATACCGCAACTAATGAAAAACTGTTTTTT. Its translation: CAISEAGGNTATNEKLFF.

The rearrangement links TRBV20-1 to TRBJ2-3; D uncertain. Deletions cut 2 bases from V and 0 bases from J, with 18 bases between. CDR3 length: 17 amino acids. CDR1 DFQATT and CDR2 SNEGSKA come from the germline V gene (reference sequence). CDR3 region: CSARSSRGGTSTDTQYF. CDR3 coding DNA: TGCAGTGCTAGAAGTTCTCGCGGCGGTACTAGCACAGATACGCAGTATTTT.

This chain links TRBV20-1 with TRBJ2-1, with 9 bases matching TRBD2. CDR1 and CDR2 from the germline V gene are DFQATT and SNEGSKA (reference sequence). The J segment lost 6 bases and the V segment lost 6 bases, leaving 6 bases of the junction unmatched. CDR3 length equals 13 residues. CDR3 loop: CSARLAEPNEQFF. In DNA, the CDR3 is TGCAGTGCAAGACTAGCGGAGCCCAATGAGCAGTTCTTC.

This clonotype turned up a few times. This sequence joins TRBV28 and TRBJ1-2; D is ambiguous. This CDR3 spans 16 amino acids. Germline CDR1 is MDHEN and CDR2 is SYDVKM. Trimming shortened V by 6 bases and J by 4 bases, and 21 bases separated the two germline ends. CDR3 region: CASSRLGVSAGYGYTF. The CDR3 bases are TGTGCCAGCAGCCGGTTAGGAGTAAGCGCCGGCTATGGCTACACCTTC.

A few counts support this clonotype. The rearrangement joins TRBV20-1 to TRBJ2-1, with TRBD2 matching over 9 bases. The germline V gene encodes CDR1 DFQATT and CDR2 SNEGSKA (reference sequence). V shed 3 bases, J shed 7 bases, and the junction held 7 bases outside the gene matches. CDR3 size: 14 residues. In DNA, the CDR3 is TGCAGTGCTAGCGCGGGGGGGCCAAAAAATGAGCAGTTCTTC. Protein: CSASAGGPKNEQFF.

The chain uses TRBV10-3 and TRBJ2-1; a weak D match, TRBD2 (6 bases). CDR3 size: 16 residues. The ends were cut back, 11 bases at V and 3 bases at J, with 23 bases in the middle. Germline assignment: CDR1 ENHRY and CDR2 SYGVKD. CDR3 nucleotide sequence: TGTGCCGCCCCTTACTCCGGGACTTATTTCTACAATGAGCAGTTCTTC. Protein sequence: CAAPYSGTYFYNEQFF.

The rearrangement links TRBV10-2 to TRBJ1-1; D is perhaps TRBD1 (6 bases). CDR1 and CDR2 (germline): WSHSY, SAAADI. CDR3 length: 13 residues. The germline V and J ends were trimmed by 6 bases and 3 bases, with 11 bases remaining between them. This CDR3 is CASRAQGYTEAFF. CDR3 in DNA: TGCGCCAGCAGAGCACAGGGATACACTGAAGCTTTCTTT.

V usage is TRBV30 and J usage is TRBJ1-1; D is unresolved. The ends were cut back, 3 bases at V and 0 bases at J, with 11 bases in the middle. Germline V gene sequence: CDR1 GTSNPN, CDR2 SVGIG (reference sequence). CDR3 length: 14 residues. CDR3 in amino acids: CAWRGGPVNTEAFF. The CDR3 region has the DNA TGTGCCTGGAGGGGAGGGCCGGTGAACACTGAAGCTTTCTTT. Combining the CDR3 with reference TRBV30 and TRBJ1-1 gives the whole variable domain SQTIHQWPATLVQPVGSPLSLECTVEGTSNPNLYWYRQAAGRGLQLLFYSVGIGQISSEVPQNLSASRPQDRQFILSSKKLLLSDSGFYLCAWRGGPVNTEAFFGQGTRLTVV.

The genes are TRBV20-1 and TRBJ2-2; 9 bases are shared with TRBD2. J was trimmed by 6 bases and V by 3 bases; bases with no gene match: 5. CDR1 and CDR2 from the germline V gene are DFQATT and SNEGSKA (reference sequence). The CDR3 extends over 14 amino acids. The CDR3: CSASFRLAAGELFF. The CDR3 coding sequence is TGCAGTGCTAGTTTCAGACTAGCGGCCGGGGAGCTGTTTTTT.

The V and J genes are TRBV7-2 and TRBJ2-7, with D perhaps matching TRBD1 (6 bases). Deletions cut 3 bases from V and 0 bases from J, with 9 bases between. The CDR3 consists of 14 residues. In germline, CDR1 is SGHTA, CDR2 FQGNSA. CDR3 loop: CASSFQGNSYEQYF. The CDR3 nucleotides are TGTGCCAGCAGCTTCCAGGGGAACTCCTACGAGCAGTACTTC.

This clonotype was seen only once. The rearrangement links TRBV20-1 to TRBJ2-7, with TRBD1 identical over 9 bases. CDR1 DFQATT and CDR2 SNEGSKA come from the germline V gene (reference sequence). J was trimmed by 2 bases and V by 0 bases; bases with no gene match: 2. The CDR3 consists of 14 residues. The CDR3 region is CSAREGTGPYEQYF. The CDR3 bases are TGCAGTGCTAGAGAGGGGACAGGGCCCTACGAGCAGTACTTC.